The next 13 T cell receptor beta chains were all read from a single sample in a study of blood T cell repertoires in COVID-19. Here immunoSEQ multiplex PCR was the method, and the copy in TCRdb shows in-frame clones only, minus some. The top ten hold about 4% of the sample, which has about 51,000 clones, more than 70% seen once. The sample taken for sequencing was peripheral blood. These TCRs come from an elderly man with active COVID-19.

This sequence joins TRBV4-3 and TRBJ2-1; D is possibly TRBD2 (6 bases). CDR1 is LGHNA, CDR2 YSLEER, per germline. This CDR3 comprises 16 residues. The V and J ends lost 0 bases and 6 bases respectively, with 15 bases between them. CDR3 in amino acids: CASSQDIRENPNEQFF. The CDR3 DNA follows: TGCGCCAGCAGCCAAGATATCCGGGAGAACCCCAATGAGCAGTTCTTC.

The count of this clone is one. This chain joins TRBV7-3 and TRBJ2-7; 10 nucleotides agree with TRBD2. The V segment lost 5 bases and the J segment 0 bases; nucleotides outside the gene matches: 4. The CDR3 spans 15 residues. The germline CDR1 and CDR2 sequences are SGHTA and FQGTGA. Here the CDR3 reads CASSSSGGSSYEQYF. CDR3 nucleotide sequence: TGTGCCAGCAGCAGTAGCGGGGGGAGCTCCTACGAGCAGTACTTC. Full variable domain (missing parts from reference TRBV7-3 and TRBJ2-7): GAGVSQTPSNKVTEKGKYVELRCDPISGHTALYWYRQSLGQGPEFLIYFQGTGAADDSGLPNDRFFAVRPEGSVSTLKIQRTERGDSAVYLCASSSSGGSSYEQYFGPGTRLTVT.

The chain couples TRBV15 to TRBJ1-4; a weak D match, TRBD1 (6 bases). CDR3 size: 13 residues. Germline CDR1 is LNHNV and CDR2 is YYDKDF (reference sequence). V shed 7 bases and J shed 4 bases, with 10 bases lying between them. CDR3: CATTGQSNEKLFF. The CDR3 coding sequence is TGTGCCACCACCGGACAGAGTAATGAAAAACTGTTTTTT.

The V and J genes are TRBV6-5 and TRBJ2-2; a weak D match, TRBD2 (5 bases). Germline CDR1 and CDR2: MNHEY and SVGAGI. V was clipped by 5 bases and J by 1 base, with 8 bases between them. The CDR3 consists of 14 residues. CDR3: CASSQSGNTGELFF. DNA of the CDR3: TGTGCCAGCAGTCAAAGCGGGAACACCGGGGAGCTGTTTTTT.

For the CDR3, the DNA is TGTGCCAGCACCCTCGAGGTCTCTGGAAACACCATATATTTT. It codes for CASTLEVSGNTIYF. The chain combines TRBV5-5 with TRBJ1-3; no clear D. This CDR3 is built from 14 residues. Trimming took 6 bases from V and 0 from J, leaving 10 bases between them. Germline CDR1 is SGHKS and CDR2 is YYEKEE (reference sequence).

V and J are TRBV7-8 and TRBJ1-1; 9 bases match TRBD1. The CDR3 has 15 amino acids. Germline V lookup: CDR1 SGHVS, CDR2 FQNEAQ. The V segment lost 2 bases and the J segment 1 base; nucleotides outside the gene matches: 2. This CDR3 is CASSLTGGQNTEAFF. CDR3 DNA sequence: TGTGCCAGCAGCTTAACAGGGGGCCAGAACACTGAAGCTTTCTTT.

The chain links TRBV30 to TRBJ2-5; possibly TRBD1 for D (6 bases). Germline values: CDR1 GTSNPN, CDR2 SVGIG (reference sequence). V was pared by 7 bases and J by 8 bases, with 14 bases between. This CDR3 has 11 residues. CDR3 in DNA: TGTGCCTACTCGGACAGACGAACCCAGTACTTC. It yields the protein CAYSDRRTQYF.

The chain uses TRBV4-1 and TRBJ2-1; D ambiguous. This CDR3 is built from 15 residues. Germline-derived CDR1 and CDR2 are MGHRA and YSYEKL. Trimming cost V 2 bases and J 5 bases, with 13 bases left between them. In nucleotides, the CDR3 is TGCGCCAGCAGCCAACCAGGCGAGCTGAACAATGAGCAGTTCTTC. It yields the protein CASSQPGELNNEQFF.

The chain couples TRBV10-2 to TRBJ1-3, with TRBD1 as a possible D gene (6 bases). The CDR3 extends over 14 amino acids. V gave up 10 bases and J gave up 1 base, with 14 bases separating them. CDR1 WSHSY and CDR2 SAAADI come from the germline V gene. Here the CDR3 reads CATGGRGSGNTIYF. CDR3 DNA sequence: TGCGCCACGGGGGGCAGGGGATCTGGAAACACCATATATTTT.

This CDR3 is CASSPSGSNEQFF. In DNA form, the CDR3 reads TGTGCCAGCAGCCCATCTGGCAGCAATGAGCAGTTCTTC. V and J are TRBV11-3 and TRBJ2-1, with D hard to call. The CDR3 spans 13 residues. Per the germline V gene, CDR1 is SGHNT and CDR2 is YENEEA. Trimming cost V 5 bases and J 6 bases, with 11 bases left between them.

CDR3 protein: CASTPTSTGSGSPLHF. The CDR3 nucleotides read TGTGCCAGCACCCCCACATCGACAGGGTCGGGTTCACCCCTCCACTTT. V gene TRBV6-2 or TRBV6-3 combines with J gene TRBJ1-6; 7 bases are shared with TRBD1. Germline-derived CDR1 and CDR2 are MNHEY and SVGEGT. The V gene end was trimmed by 7 bases and the J gene end by 9 bases; junction bases not matched to a gene: 15. The length of the CDR3 is 16 residues.

The chain recombines TRBV5-5 with TRBJ2-7; TRBD1 is a possible D gene (6 bases). There are 12 residues in the CDR3. Germline lookup yields CDR1 SGHKS and CDR2 YYEKEE (reference sequence). V shed 4 bases and J shed 6 bases, with 11 bases lying between them. The CDR3 sequence: CASSTWGLEQYF. Here the CDR3 DNA reads TGTGCCAGCAGCACATGGGGGCTCGAGCAGTACTTC.

The CDR3 sequence is CASSLGLAGVGEQYF. The CDR3 DNA reads as TGTGCCAGCAGCTTAGGGCTAGCGGGAGTAGGGGAGCAGTACTTC. The chain is built from TRBV11-2 and TRBJ2-7; 10 bases match TRBD2. This CDR3 spans 15 amino acids. Per germline, CDR1 SGHAT and CDR2 FQNNGV. The V segment lost 1 base and the J segment 7 bases; nucleotides outside the gene matches: 7.